Listed below are T cell receptor beta chains from one sample, sequenced in a study of identical twins. One entry per CDR3 protein results from TCRdb running MiXCR on the 5' RACE reads. The sample lists 200,000 to 250,000 distinct CDR3 sequences, 7.5% occurring once. The data also belong to a second study, concerning yellow fever vaccine responses in identical twins.

The sample taken for sequencing was memory (CD45RO+) T cells sorted from blood. These receptors were obtained from a woman aged 18 to 35 in good health. The CDR3 runs from the conserved cysteine through the conserved F or W.

CDR3	V	J
CASSTPGLLNEQFF	TRBV19	TRBJ2-1
CATSSRGGQGVGDTQYF	TRBV15	TRBJ2-3
CSVEGQGGEQFF	TRBV29-1	TRBJ2-1
CASSLELGAYEQYF	TRBV7-2	TRBJ2-7
CASSPLEESGYTF	TRBV7-2	TRBJ1-2
CASSTAKPGRSPDEKLFF	TRBV21-1	TRBJ1-4
CASSQAIHTTRALHNEQFF	TRBV3-1	TRBJ2-1
CASSLEQVATEQYF	TRBV7-2	TRBJ2-7
CASSFQVGPNSPLHF	TRBV5-1	TRBJ1-6
CASSQGQRERTGELFF	TRBV7-3	TRBJ2-2
CASSFADQQYF	TRBV7-2	TRBJ2-3
CASSQVGWRNTEAFF	TRBV4-1	TRBJ1-1
CASSADRGQDTQYF	TRBV18	TRBJ2-3
CASRAASANTGELFF	TRBV12-3/TRBV12-4	TRBJ2-2
CASSPSGPPQGQPQHF	TRBV4-2	TRBJ1-5
CASSQDPSGGYNEQFF	TRBV4-2	TRBJ2-1
CATSSKGGQPQHF	TRBV15	TRBJ1-5
CASSESFGVGADTQYF	TRBV25-1	TRBJ2-3
CASSPNTENIQYF	TRBV11-3	TRBJ2-4
CASERFGPSGISYNEQFF	TRBV27	TRBJ2-1
CASSFQAGNSYEQYF	TRBV5-1	TRBJ2-7
CASSRGNYGYTF	TRBV6-5	TRBJ1-2
CASSLYPSGGLNTGELFF	TRBV5-1	TRBJ2-2
CASRQGQGPLGTQYF	TRBV6-1	TRBJ2-3
CAISSTGGQSGANVLTF	TRBV10-3	TRBJ2-6
CASSHWDRGPGEQYF	TRBV14	TRBJ2-7
CASSLGLTGSYNEQFF	TRBV7-9	TRBJ2-1
CAINKGLQETQYF	TRBV10-3	TRBJ2-5
CASSQKAASGNTIYF	TRBV14	TRBJ1-3
CASSFDIRGPQYEQYF	TRBV5-1	TRBJ2-7
CSVLGQLSGNTIYF	TRBV29-1	TRBJ1-3
CASSHRAGNTIYF	TRBV3-1	TRBJ1-3
CSANGHEQFF	TRBV20-1	TRBJ2-1
CSARPSGTVGELFF	TRBV20-1	TRBJ2-2
CASSRGGTGVTEAFF	TRBV9	TRBJ1-1
CASSQEALAGMSSYNEQFF	TRBV4-3	TRBJ2-1
CATNAGIDHTGELFF	TRBV24-1	TRBJ2-2
CSVVEMNTEAFF	TRBV29-1	TRBJ1-1
CASSFYGVVAKNIQYF	TRBV28	TRBJ2-4
CASSESDRPVF	TRBV10-1	TRBJ1-2
CSARTSGISTDTQYF	TRBV29-1	TRBJ2-3
CATSRGPGTGEETQYF	TRBV15	TRBJ2-5
CASSLAKVSGSTDTQYF	TRBV5-1	TRBJ2-3
CATSRDPRGAQYF	TRBV15	TRBJ2-5
CASSPSASGSTPTGELFF	TRBV7-2	TRBJ2-2
CASSLPGSGNTIYF	TRBV7-2	TRBJ1-3
CASSQDLVGSYEQYF	TRBV4-3	TRBJ2-7
CASSFGTPGETQYF	TRBV5-8	TRBJ2-5
CSILTAYEQYF	TRBV29-1	TRBJ2-7